This TCR beta chain was observed in a study of patients and donors after allogeneic stem cell transplantation. MiXCR, run by TCRdb on the RT-PCR reads, gives a single entry per CDR3 protein. Here the sample spans 37,000 or so distinct CDR3 sequences, under 35% being singletons. The CDR3 sequence is 15 residues long. The J segment lost 2 bases and the V segment lost 2 bases, leaving 3 bases of the junction unmatched. The germline gives CDR1 SGHTA, CDR2 FQGNSA. This clonotype has just a few counts. Sequenced input: blood, either unsorted or a sorted T cell fraction (not recorded which). The source of this sequence is a human donor who was either an allogeneic HSCT recipient or a stem cell or donor lymphocyte infusion donor (not recorded which). It is not recorded whose cells these are; they may come from a transplant donor. V is TRBV7-2 and J is TRBJ2-1; 7 positions match TRBD2. For the CDR3, the DNA is TGTGCCAGCAGCTTATACGGGAGGACCTACAATGAGCAGTTCTTC. Translated, it gives CASSLYGRTYNEQFF.